The 32 T cell receptor beta chains presented below share a single source sample, sequenced in a study of neoadjuvant anti-PD-1 for oral cavity cancer. Data came from immunoSEQ multiplex PCR; TCRdb stores just in-frame clones and leaves some out. The sample lists about 15,000 clones, 55% to 75% occurring once. Material: PBMCs, obtained before nivolumab (anti-PD-1) treatment. The receptors derive from a person aged 35-80 years with oral cavity squamous cell carcinoma.

The rearrangement uses TRBV7-9 and TRBJ1-5; 10 bases agree with TRBD1. CDR1 and CDR2 (germline): SEHNR, FQNEAQ (reference sequence). The junction had 3 bases not matched to a gene; V was cut back by 5 bases and J by 2 bases. The CDR3 extends over 15 amino acids. DNA of the CDR3: TGTGCCAGCAGCGACGGACAGGGGGGCAATCAGCCCCAGCATTTT. It specifies CASSDGQGGNQPQHF.

The chain combines TRBV6-6 with TRBJ1-1; tentatively, D is TRBD1 (6 bases). The CDR3 spans 14 residues. Germline CDR1 is MNHNY and CDR2 is SVGAGI (reference sequence). Trimming took off 7 bases at V and 0 bases at J, with 12 bases between the two ends. CDR3 in amino acids: CASTQRDMNTEAFF. The CDR3 DNA reads as TGTGCCAGCACCCAACGGGACATGAACACTGAAGCTTTCTTT.

J is TRBJ1-1 and V is TRBV18; D not certain. Between the trimmed V and J ends, which lost 3 bases and 5 bases, there was a span of 13 bases. CDR3 length: 14 amino acids. Germline-derived CDR1 and CDR2 are KGHSH and LQKENI. The CDR3 DNA sequence: TGTGCCAGCTCACCGCCTCAGACCAGGACTGAAGCTTTCTTT. Translation: CASSPPQTRTEAFF.

V usage is TRBV7-2 and J usage is TRBJ1-2, with D possibly matching TRBD1 (6 bases). Trimming left V 1 base short and J 2 bases short, with 8 bases between. CDR3 length: 14 residues. Germline V gene data show CDR1 as SGHTA and CDR2 as FQGNSA. The CDR3 DNA reads as TGTGCCAGCAGCTTAGACAGGGTAAACTATGGCTACACCTTC. Protein sequence: CASSLDRVNYGYTF.

This chain connects TRBV7-8 to TRBJ2-1; D is undetermined. The CDR3 runs 12 residues. The germline V and J ends were trimmed by 1 base and 8 bases, with 6 bases remaining between them. CDR1 is SGHVS and CDR2 is FQNEAQ in the germline V gene. CDR3 in amino acids: CASSLVVHEQFF. In DNA form, the CDR3 reads TGTGCCAGCAGCTTAGTAGTCCATGAGCAGTTCTTC.

The chain carries TRBV5-6 and TRBJ2-5; 7 bases line up with TRBD1. Germline loops: CDR1 SGHDT, CDR2 YYEEEE. CDR3 size: 14 residues. J lost 0 bases, V lost 4 bases, and 3 bases had no gene match. The CDR3 coding sequence is TGTGCCAGCAGCCTTGGGACAGACCAAGAGACCCAGTACTTC. Protein product: CASSLGTDQETQYF.

This chain joins TRBV5-1 and TRBJ2-1, with D tentatively TRBD1 or TRBD2 (7 bases each). The V gene's germline CDR1 is SGHRS and CDR2 YFSETQ. The CDR3 spans 18 residues. V lost 0 bases, J lost 2 bases, and 18 bases lay in between. CDR3 coding DNA: TGCGCCAGCAGCTTGGATTTCGGGTCAGGGGGGGCCTACAATGAGCAGTTCTTC. Its translation is CASSLDFGSGGAYNEQFF. The whole variable domain, remainder taken from reference TRBV5-1 and TRBJ2-1, is KAGVTQTPRYLIKTRGQQVTLSCSPISGHRSVSWYQQTPGQGLQFLFEYFSETQRNKGNFPGRFSGRQFSNSRSEMNVSTLELGDSALYLCASSLDFGSGGAYNEQFFGPGTRLTVL.

The chain employs TRBV5-8 and TRBJ2-3, with 9 bases aligning to TRBD2. This CDR3 comprises 14 residues. Germline assignment: CDR1 SGHTS and CDR2 YDEGEE. With 4 bases clipped from V and 6 bases from J, the junction kept 6 bases outside the gene matches. The CDR3: CASSLGTSIDTQYF. For the CDR3, the DNA is TGTGCCAGCAGCCTCGGGACTAGCATCGATACGCAGTATTTT.

J is TRBJ2-7 and V is TRBV11-1; 7 nucleotides line up with TRBD1. CDR1 is SGHAT and CDR2 is FQDESV in the germline V gene (reference sequence). The CDR3 covers 15 residues. Trimming removed 2 bases from V and 3 bases from J; junction bases left unmatched: 7. CDR3 nucleotide sequence: TGTGCCAGCAGCTTACTAGGGACAGCCGTCTACGAGCAGTACTTC. Its translation is CASSLLGTAVYEQYF. Filled out from reference TRBV11-1 and TRBJ2-7, the complete variable domain reads EAEVAQSPRYKITEKSQAVAFWCDPISGHATLYWYRQILGQGPELLVQFQDESVVDDSQLPKDRFSAERLKGVDSTLKIQPAELGDSAMYLCASSLLGTAVYEQYFGPGTRLTVT.

This clone was observed a single time. V and J are TRBV6-5 and TRBJ1-1; D not certain. This CDR3 comprises 15 residues. CDR1 is MNHEY, CDR2 SVGAGI, per germline. V lost 5 bases to trimming and J lost 4 bases, with 17 bases between them. The CDR3 reads CASSTNQDGGTEAFF. The CDR3 coding sequence is TGTGCCAGCAGTACTAATCAGGACGGAGGCACTGAAGCTTTCTTT.

The chain links TRBV7-6 to TRBJ2-3; TRBD1 matches 8 bases. This CDR3 spans 14 amino acids. J was trimmed by 6 bases and V by 5 bases; bases with no gene match: 7. The germline V gene encodes CDR1 SGHVS and CDR2 FNYEAQ. The CDR3 protein is CASSSGQGTDTQYF. In DNA form, the CDR3 reads TGTGCCAGCAGCAGTGGACAGGGTACGGATACGCAGTATTTT.

There are a few counts of this clone. This chain connects TRBV5-1 to TRBJ2-2, with D unresolved. Germline loops: CDR1 SGHRS, CDR2 YFSETQ. The CDR3 contains 13 residues. Between the trimmed V and J ends, which lost 4 bases and 4 bases, there was a span of 8 bases. The CDR3 sequence is CASSPLGTGELFF. CDR3 bases: TGCGCCAGCAGCCCACTGGGCACCGGGGAGCTGTTTTTT.

This sequence joins TRBV19 and TRBJ2-2, with D unresolved. CDR1 is LNHDA, CDR2 SQIVND, per germline (reference sequence). Trimming pared 1 base from V and 2 bases from J, leaving 11 bases between. The CDR3 has 16 residues. The CDR3 coding sequence is TGTGCCAGTAGTATAGGCTCAGGTACAAACACCGGGGAGCTGTTTTTT. Translating gives CASSIGSGTNTGELFF.

The rearrangement links TRBV5-1 to TRBJ2-1, with 10 bases aligning to TRBD2. Germline assignment: CDR1 SGHRS and CDR2 YFSETQ. The trim removed 0 bases at V and 6 bases at J, leaving 6 bases unmatched. CDR3 length: 16 residues. The CDR3 here is CASSLGPSGRGNEQFF. The DNA for the CDR3 is TGCGCCAGCAGCTTGGGCCCTAGCGGGAGAGGCAATGAGCAGTTCTTC.

The chain is built from TRBV28 and TRBJ2-5, with 11 bases matching TRBD2. In germline, CDR1 is MDHEN, CDR2 SYDVKM. The CDR3 sequence is 16 residues long. Unmatched junction bases numbered 9, after V lost 5 bases and J lost 4 bases. The CDR3 is CASSPLAGVSRETQYF. DNA for the CDR3: TGTGCCAGCAGTCCACTAGCGGGAGTATCGAGAGAGACCCAGTACTTC. Variable domain in full (rest from reference TRBV28 and TRBJ2-5): DVKVTQSSRYLVKRTGEKVFLECVQDMDHENMFWYRQDPGLGLRLIYFSYDVKMKEKGDIPEGYSVSREKKERFSLILESASTNQTSMYLCASSPLAGVSRETQYFGPGTRLLVL.

The DNA for the CDR3 is TGCGCCAGCAGCTCCAGCGGGAGGGTCGCAGATACGCAGTATTTT. It translates to CASSSSGRVADTQYF. V and J are TRBV5-1 and TRBJ2-3; 10 bases line up with TRBD2. V lost 3 bases and J lost 4; bases outside the gene matches: 5. The CDR3 consists of 15 residues. CDR1 is SGHRS and CDR2 is YFSETQ in the germline V gene.

This clone counts as medium-sized. This chain uses TRBV18 with TRBJ1-2; 7 nucleotides line up with TRBD1. Germline V gene sequence: CDR1 KGHSH, CDR2 LQKENI. The trim removed 3 bases at V and 3 bases at J, leaving 1 base unmatched. This CDR3 comprises 13 residues. CDR3 residues: CASSPDRDYGYTF. As DNA, the CDR3 is TGTGCCAGCTCACCCGACAGGGACTATGGCTACACCTTC. The complete variable domain, with remaining parts taken from reference TRBV18 and TRBJ1-2, reads NAGVMQNPRHLVRRRGQEARLRCSPMKGHSHVYWYRQLPEEGLKFMVYLQKENIIDESGMPKERFSAEFPKEGPSILRIQQVVRGDSAAYFCASSPDRDYGYTFGSGTRLTVV.

This clone showed up just a few times. The chain has TRBV7-9 and TRBJ2-1; no clear D. The CDR3 sequence is 13 residues long. Between the trimmed V and J ends, which lost 2 bases and 5 bases, there was a span of 7 bases. Germline CDR1 SEHNR, CDR2 FQNEAQ (reference sequence). This CDR3 is CASSLPPNNEQFF. CDR3 nucleotides: TGTGCCAGCAGCTTACCACCGAACAATGAGCAGTTCTTC.

The chain joins TRBV5-6 to TRBJ2-1, with 9 bases aligning to TRBD2. The V gene end was trimmed by 0 bases and the J gene end by 5 bases; junction bases not matched to a gene: 6. The CDR3 consists of 16 residues. Germline values: CDR1 SGHDT, CDR2 YYEEEE. Written as DNA, the CDR3 is TGTGCCAGCAGCTTGGCCCTGACTAGCGGTAACAATGAGCAGTTCTTC. Translating it yields CASSLALTSGNNEQFF.

The chain uses TRBV10-1 and TRBJ2-1; 14 bases line up with TRBD2. Per the germline V gene, CDR1 is WNHNN and CDR2 is SYGVQD (reference sequence). The CDR3 contains 13 residues. Trimming took 8 bases from V and 6 from J; bases not matched to a gene: 0. The CDR3 coding sequence is TGCGCCAGCGGACTAGCGGGAGGCAATGAGCAGTTCTTC. Translation: CASGLAGGNEQFF.

This clone has more than one count but fewer than ten. V gene TRBV10-3 combines with J gene TRBJ2-3; 10 nucleotides agree with TRBD1. Unmatched junction bases numbered 4, after V lost 6 bases and J lost 7 bases. The CDR3 sequence is 13 residues long. Per germline, CDR1 ENHRY and CDR2 SYGVKD. The CDR3 bases are TGTGCCATCAGGACAGGGGGCAGACATACGCAGTATTTT. This gives the protein CAIRTGGRHTQYF.

The chain recombines TRBV10-1 with TRBJ2-1; D is undetermined. Germline V gene sequence: CDR1 WNHNN, CDR2 SYGVQD (reference sequence). Trimming took off 6 bases at V and 6 bases at J, with 9 bases between the two ends. The CDR3 covers 12 residues. The CDR3 loop reads CASSLALNEQFF. In nucleotides, the CDR3 is TGCGCCAGCAGCTTAGCCCTCAATGAGCAGTTCTTC.

The rearrangement joins TRBV7-2 to TRBJ1-2, with D maybe TRBD1 (6 bases). The V gene's germline CDR1 is SGHTA and CDR2 FQGNSA. The CDR3 has 15 amino acids. Between the trimmed V and J ends, which lost 0 bases and 5 bases, there was a span of 13 bases. CDR3 loop: CASSLATTGRYGYTF. The CDR3, as DNA: TGTGCCAGCAGCTTAGCGACTACAGGGAGGTATGGCTACACCTTC.

The gene calls are TRBV19 and TRBJ1-1; D remains unclear. The ends were cut back, 4 bases at V and 1 base at J, with 7 bases in the middle. The CDR3 spans 13 residues. The germline gives CDR1 LNHDA, CDR2 SQIVND (reference sequence). The CDR3 DNA reads TGTGCCAGTAGTAGGGGTGGGAACACTGAAGCTTTCTTT. Translated, it gives CASSRGGNTEAFF.

The chain carries TRBV10-3 and TRBJ1-1; no firm D call. In germline, CDR1 is ENHRY, CDR2 SYGVKD. This CDR3 has 12 amino acids. V lost 0 bases, J lost 6 bases, and 5 bases lay in between. The CDR3 spells CAISESRAEAFF. CDR3 DNA: TGTGCCATCAGTGAGTCGAGAGCTGAAGCTTTCTTT.

Comments on this clone: A junction end diverges from the germline sequence, so it may reflect a read error. V and J are TRBV6-1 and TRBJ2-1; TRBD1 matches 7 bases. The CDR3 runs 14 residues. CDR1 is MNHNS, CDR2 SASEGT, per germline. This CDR3 is CASSEGQGMGVGVF. As DNA, the CDR3 is TGTGCCAGCAGTGAAGGACAGGGTATGGGAGTGGGGGTCTTC.

This chain uses TRBV10-2 with TRBJ1-1; D is ambiguous. The germline gives CDR1 WSHSY, CDR2 SAAADI. Trimming took 1 base from V and 1 from J, leaving 7 bases between them. The CDR3 is 14 residues long. The CDR3 reads CASSELPGNTEAFF. CDR3 nucleotide sequence: TGCGCCAGCAGTGAGTTACCGGGGAACACTGAAGCTTTCTTT.

This sequence joins TRBV5-4 and TRBJ2-7, with TRBD1 matching 10 bases. Germline values: CDR1 SGHNT, CDR2 YYREEE (reference sequence). The V and J ends lost 4 bases and 4 bases, in that order; junction bases with no gene match: 5. The CDR3 consists of 14 residues. The CDR3: CASSIRQGAYEQYF. CDR3 sequence (DNA): TGTGCCAGCAGCATTAGACAGGGGGCTTACGAGCAGTACTTC. Complete variable domain (other parts from reference TRBV5-4 and TRBJ2-7): ETGVTQSPTHLIKTRGQQVTLRCSSQSGHNTVSWYQQALGQGPQFIFQYYREEENGRGNFPPRFSGLQFPNYSSELNVNALELDDSALYLCASSIRQGAYEQYFGPGTRLTVT.

J is TRBJ1-2 and V is TRBV7-2, with TRBD1 as a possible D gene (6 bases). Germline lookup yields CDR1 SGHTA and CDR2 FQGNSA. This CDR3 has 15 residues. V dropped 2 bases and J dropped 6 bases, with 16 bases sitting between them. CDR3 coding DNA: TGTGCCAGCAGCTTATTTGACAGGCGCCTTGATGGCTACACCTTC. Translation gives CASSLFDRRLDGYTF. Drawing the rest from reference TRBV7-2 and TRBJ1-2, the complete variable domain is GAGVSQSPSNKVTEKGKDVELRCDPISGHTALYWYRQSLGQGLEFLIYFQGNSAPDKSGLPSDRFSAERTGGSVSTLTIQRTQQEDSAVYLCASSLFDRRLDGYTFGSGTRLTVV.

The V and J genes are TRBV5-8 and TRBJ1-1; a possible D gene is TRBD1 (6 bases). Looked up from germline, CDR1 is SGHTS and CDR2 is YDEGEE. This CDR3 comprises 14 residues. V lost 1 base and J lost 1, with 8 bases in between. CDR3 region: CASSLRGQNTEAFF. The CDR3 coding sequence is TGTGCCAGCAGCTTGAGGGGACAGAACACTGAAGCTTTCTTT.

The chain is built from TRBV5-4 and TRBJ2-7, with a possible D match to TRBD2 (5 bases). Germline V gives CDR1 SGHNT, CDR2 YYREEE (reference sequence). The CDR3 is 14 residues long. V was shortened by 3 bases and J by 2 bases, with 12 bases between the two germline ends. The CDR3 protein is CASSSPAGPYEQYF. The CDR3 bases are TGTGCCAGCAGCTCCCCTGCGGGTCCCTACGAGCAGTACTTC. Filled out from reference TRBV5-4 and TRBJ2-7, the complete variable domain reads ETGVTQSPTHLIKTRGQQVTLRCSSQSGHNTVSWYQQALGQGPQFIFQYYREEENGRGNFPPRFSGLQFPNYSSELNVNALELDDSALYLCASSSPAGPYEQYFGPGTRLTVT.

The chain is built from TRBV5-6 and TRBJ1-2; 7 bases fit TRBD1. Germline V lookup: CDR1 SGHDT, CDR2 YYEEEE. The J segment lost 7 bases and the V segment lost 6 bases, leaving 6 bases of the junction unmatched. The CDR3 loop spans 12 amino acids. CDR3 residues: CASTGGLGGYTF. As DNA, the CDR3 is TGTGCCAGCACAGGGGGGCTGGGTGGCTACACCTTC.